Following are 18 T cell receptor beta chains from one sample sequenced in a study of blood T cell repertoires in COVID-19 (TCRdb year 2020). The library was prepared using the immunoSEQ multiplex PCR assay. TCRdb provides this immuneACCESS table in a form limited to in-frame rearrangements. Some clones are lacking; in checked studies, under half of them reflect an unresolved V gene, and why the rest are absent is not known. For this sample there are some 150,000 clones; 70% to 90% appear just once. Around 1% of the sample goes to the ten largest clones. The source material was peripheral blood. These receptors were collected from a man in his forties or fifties with acute or convalescent COVID-19.

The chain employs TRBV9 and TRBJ2-5, with 7 positions matching TRBD2. This CDR3 is built from 18 residues. Germline assignment: CDR1 SGDLS and CDR2 YYNGEE. Germline trimming cut 1 base from V and 1 base from J; bases unmatched to any gene: 13. The CDR3 is CASSVTIDPLAGQETQYF. Written as DNA, the CDR3 is TGTGCCAGCAGCGTAACGATTGACCCCTTAGCGGGCCAAGAGACCCAGTACTTC.

This sequence joins TRBV15 and TRBJ2-1; tentative D call: TRBD1 (8 bases). This CDR3 contains 15 residues. The germline V and J ends were trimmed by 2 bases and 5 bases, with 13 bases remaining between them. Germline values: CDR1 LNHNV, CDR2 YYDKDF (reference sequence). The CDR3 loop reads CATSRSGTGNNEQFF. CDR3 sequence (DNA): TGTGCCACCAGCAGAAGCGGGACAGGAAACAATGAGCAGTTCTTC.

The chain employs TRBV11-2 and TRBJ1-3; the D is unclear. This CDR3 has 12 residues. Germline CDR1 reads SGHAT; CDR2 reads FQNNGV. Between the trimmed V and J ends, which lost 5 bases and 1 base, there was a span of 3 bases. CDR3 bases: TGTGCCAGCAGCCCGTCTGGAAACACCATATATTTT. This codes for CASSPSGNTIYF.

V is TRBV11-2 and J is TRBJ2-3; D uncertain. CDR3 length equals 16 residues. V lost 3 bases to trimming and J lost 2 bases, with 15 bases between them. Germline V lookup: CDR1 SGHAT, CDR2 FQNNGV. The CDR3 region has the DNA TGTGCCAGCAGCTTTCTCGTCGGTTCCCCCACAGATACGCAGTATTTT. It codes for CASSFLVGSPTDTQYF.

This clone was counted only a few times. V and J are TRBV21-1 and TRBJ2-1; the table's D call TRBD2 went unverified against the DNA. TRBV21-1 is assigned pseudogene status. CDR3 length: 15 amino acids. The CDR3 is CASSKGTSGGNEQFF. The CDR3, as DNA: TGTGCCAGCAGCAAGGGGACTAGCGGGGGAAATGAGCAGTTCTTC.

The chain couples TRBV6-4 to TRBJ1-6; D remains ambiguous. With 3 bases removed from V and 0 bases from J, the gap between germline ends came to 9 bases. There are 16 residues in the CDR3. Germline V CDR1 and CDR2: MRHNA, SNTAGT. The CDR3 bases are TGTGCCAGCAGTGAGGGGAGGGCCTCCTATAATTCACCCCTCCACTTT. As protein: CASSEGRASYNSPLHF.

The V call is TRBV10-1, the J call TRBJ2-2, with D possibly being TRBD2 (6 bases). The CDR3 has 16 amino acids. V was trimmed by 0 bases and J by 2 bases, leaving 10 bases between them. Per the germline V gene, CDR1 is WNHNN and CDR2 is SYGVQD (reference sequence). CDR3 in DNA: TGCGCCAGCAGTGAGTCGGCGCGGGGAAACACCGGGGAGCTGTTTTTT. It yields the protein CASSESARGNTGELFF.

The chain employs TRBV2 and TRBJ2-4; D possibly corresponds to TRBD1 (6 bases). Between the trimmed V and J ends, which lost 10 bases and 7 bases, there was a span of 26 bases. The CDR3 totals 16 residues. The germline V gene encodes CDR1 SNHLY and CDR2 FYNNEI. The CDR3 nucleotides read TGTGCCATTAAGGCAGGGGAGCACCGCTCAGGGAACATTCAGTACTTC. Protein product: CAIKAGEHRSGNIQYF.

The chain is built from TRBV27 and TRBJ1-6; 8 bases map to TRBD1. Germline lookup yields CDR1 MNHEY and CDR2 SMNVEV (reference sequence). With 2 bases clipped from V and 7 bases from J, the junction kept 10 bases outside the gene matches. The CDR3 consists of 17 residues. CDR3 bases: TGTGCCAGCAGTTTACAAAGATCAGACAGGGGAAATTCACCCCTCCACTTT. It codes for CASSLQRSDRGNSPLHF.

The rearrangement uses TRBV27 and TRBJ2-2; 10 bases match TRBD2. The CDR3 totals 15 residues. Germline loops: CDR1 MNHEY, CDR2 SMNVEV (reference sequence). J lost 2 bases, V lost 9 bases, and 6 bases had no gene match. CDR3 DNA sequence: TGTGCCAGTCGAGCGGGGGGGATTAACACCGGGGAGCTGTTTTTT. Protein: CASRAGGINTGELFF.

This clone was counted between two and nine times. The chain recombines TRBV19 with TRBJ1-5; D gene unclear. The V end lost 5 bases, the J end lost 0 bases, and 20 bases lay between the germline ends. The CDR3 is 18 residues long. Germline assignment: CDR1 LNHDA and CDR2 SQIVND (reference sequence). CDR3 DNA sequence: TGTGCCAGTAGTGTCCAACGGTCACTTACTTATAGCAATCAGCCCCAGCATTTT. Its translation is CASSVQRSLTYSNQPQHF.

The chain employs TRBV5-4 and TRBJ1-2, with D possibly matching TRBD1 (5 bases). Germline V gene sequence: CDR1 SGHNT, CDR2 YYREEE (reference sequence). The length of the CDR3 is 15 residues. Trimming cost V 8 bases and J 4 bases, with 21 bases left between them. For the CDR3, the DNA is TGTGCCAGTAGGGACGGTGGCGGGGTGCGCTATGGCTACACCTTC. This gives the protein CASRDGGGVRYGYTF.

The chain couples TRBV3-1 (or the pseudogene TRBV3-2) to TRBJ1-1; the match to TRBD1 covers 7 bases. CDR1 and CDR2 (germline): LGHDT, YNNKEL (reference sequence). Germline trimming cut 2 bases from V and 6 bases from J; bases unmatched to any gene: 9. The CDR3 has 15 amino acids. The CDR3 here is CASSQTGVLYPEAFF. DNA for the CDR3: TGTGCCAGCAGCCAAACAGGGGTTCTATATCCTGAAGCTTTCTTT.

The table lists this clone with a few counts. V is TRBV4-1 and J is TRBJ1-3; 8 positions match TRBD1. The V gene's germline CDR1 is MGHRA and CDR2 YSYEKL. Trimming cost V 3 bases and J 1 base; bases outside gene matches: 2. The CDR3 extends over 15 amino acids. Here the CDR3 DNA reads TGCGCCAGCAGCCAGGACAGGGAATCTGGAAACACCATATATTTT. Its protein is CASSQDRESGNTIYF.

The chain carries TRBV19 and TRBJ2-2; no reliable D call. V shed 5 bases and J shed 3 bases, with 7 bases lying between them. Germline loops: CDR1 LNHDA, CDR2 SQIVND (reference sequence). This CDR3 has 13 residues. CDR3 nucleotides: TGTGCCAGTAGTCAGGTTTACACCGGGGAGCTGTTTTTT. Translating it yields CASSQVYTGELFF. The whole variable domain, remainder taken from reference TRBV19 and TRBJ2-2, is DGGITQSPKYLFRKEGQNVTLSCEQNLNHDAMYWYRQDPGQGLRLIYYSQIVNDFQKGDIAEGYSVSREKKESFPLTVTSAQKNPTAFYLCASSQVYTGELFFGEGSRLTVL.

The chain recombines TRBV28 with TRBJ1-1, with 7 nucleotides matching TRBD1. The CDR3 is 14 amino acids. The V segment lost 2 bases and the J segment 8 bases; nucleotides outside the gene matches: 8. The V gene's germline CDR1 is MDHEN and CDR2 SYDVKM. The CDR3 DNA follows: TGTGCCAGCAGTTTACCTGGGACAGTATCAGAAGCTTTCTTT. This translates into CASSLPGTVSEAFF.

This sequence joins TRBV6-1 and TRBJ1-5; possible D gene TRBD1, 6 bases. The germline V gene encodes CDR1 MNHNS and CDR2 SASEGT. Trimming removed 3 bases at V and 11 bases at J, with 17 bases between. The CDR3 length is 14 residues. CDR3 sequence reads: CASSDPAGGGAQHF. CDR3 DNA sequence: TGTGCCAGCAGTGACCCTGCCGGGGGGGGCGCCCAGCATTTT.

The gene calls are TRBV19 and TRBJ2-6, with a tentative D call TRBD1 (5 bases). V was trimmed by 6 bases and J by 3 bases, leaving 9 bases between them. The germline V gene has CDR1 LNHDA and CDR2 SQIVND (reference sequence). The CDR3 extends over 14 amino acids. In DNA form, the CDR3 reads TGTGCCAGTAGGCAGGGTGGTGGGGCCAACGTCCTGACTTTC. Its translation: CASRQGGGANVLTF.